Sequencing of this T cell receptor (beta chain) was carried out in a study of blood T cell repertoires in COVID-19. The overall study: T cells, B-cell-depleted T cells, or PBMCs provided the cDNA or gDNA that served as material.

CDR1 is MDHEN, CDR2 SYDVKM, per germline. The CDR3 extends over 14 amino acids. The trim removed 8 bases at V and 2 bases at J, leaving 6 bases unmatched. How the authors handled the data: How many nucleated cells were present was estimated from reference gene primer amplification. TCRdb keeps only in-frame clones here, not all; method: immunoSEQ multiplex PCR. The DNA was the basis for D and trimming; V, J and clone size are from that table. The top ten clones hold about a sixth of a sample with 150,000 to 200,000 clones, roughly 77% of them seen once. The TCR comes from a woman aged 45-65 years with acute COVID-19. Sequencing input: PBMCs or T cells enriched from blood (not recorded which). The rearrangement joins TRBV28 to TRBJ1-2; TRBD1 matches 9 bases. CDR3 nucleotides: TGTGCCAGCGGTGGACAGGGGAAAAACTATGGCTACACCTTC. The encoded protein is CASGGQGKNYGYTF.